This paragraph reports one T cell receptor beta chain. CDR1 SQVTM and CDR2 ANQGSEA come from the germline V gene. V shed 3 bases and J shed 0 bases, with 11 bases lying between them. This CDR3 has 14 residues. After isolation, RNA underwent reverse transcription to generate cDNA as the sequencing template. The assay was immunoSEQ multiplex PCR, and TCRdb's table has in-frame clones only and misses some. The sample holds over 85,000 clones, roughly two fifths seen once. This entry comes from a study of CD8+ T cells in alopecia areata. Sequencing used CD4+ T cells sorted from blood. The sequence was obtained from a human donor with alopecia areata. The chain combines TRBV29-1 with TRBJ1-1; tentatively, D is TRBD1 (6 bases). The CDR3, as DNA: TGCAGCGTTGATTATCGGGACATGAACACTGAAGCTTTCTTT. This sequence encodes CSVDYRDMNTEAFF. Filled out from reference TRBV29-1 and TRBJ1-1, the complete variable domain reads SAVISQKPSRDICQRGTSLTIQCQVDSQVTMMFWYRQQPGQSLTLIATANQGSEATYESGFVIDKFPISRPNLTFSTLTVSNMSPEDSSIYLCSVDYRDMNTEAFFGQGTRLTVV.